This TCR beta chain derives from a study of blood T cell repertoires in COVID-19. In the study overall: T cells, B-cell-depleted T cells, or PBMCs supplied cDNA or gDNA.

Original data processing: It was from reference gene primer amplification that nucleated cell counts were estimated. Libraries were prepared by immunoSEQ multiplex PCR; TCRdb keeps only in-frame clonotypes and omits some of them. Clone size and the V and J calls come from that table; the DNA yielded D and trimming. This table holds 200,000 to 250,000 clones, approximately 84% found once. Germline V CDR1 and CDR2: LGHDT, YNNKEL (reference sequence). The CDR3 is 14 amino acids. The ends lost 5 bases at V and 4 bases at J; junction bases unmatched: 8. The J gene is TRBJ2-7, the V gene TRBV3-1 (or the pseudogene TRBV3-2), with 7 bases that match TRBD1. The sequenced sample consisted of peripheral blood. The TCR comes from a man in his forties with active or convalescent COVID-19. The chain's CDR3 is CASSTLTGPYEQYF. CDR3 sequence (DNA): TGTGCCAGCAGCACCCTGACAGGGCCGTACGAGCAGTACTTC.